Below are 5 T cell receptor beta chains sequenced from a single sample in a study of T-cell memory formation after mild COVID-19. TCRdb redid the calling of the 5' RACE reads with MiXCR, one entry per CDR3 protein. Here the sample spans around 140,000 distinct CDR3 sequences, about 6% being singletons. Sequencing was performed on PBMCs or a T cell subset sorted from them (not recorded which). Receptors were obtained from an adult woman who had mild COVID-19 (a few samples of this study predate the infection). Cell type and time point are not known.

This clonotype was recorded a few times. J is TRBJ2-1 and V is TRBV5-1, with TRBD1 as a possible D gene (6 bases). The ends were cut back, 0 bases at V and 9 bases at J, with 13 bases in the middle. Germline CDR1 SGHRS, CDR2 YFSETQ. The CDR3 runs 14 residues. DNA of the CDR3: TGCGCCAGCAGCTTGGTGGCAGGGGTCAGTGAGCAGTTCTTC. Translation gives CASSLVAGVSEQFF. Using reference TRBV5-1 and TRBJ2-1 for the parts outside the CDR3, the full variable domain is KAGVTQTPRYLIKTRGQQVTLSCSPISGHRSVSWYQQTPGQGLQFLFEYFSETQRNKGNFPGRFSGRQFSNSRSEMNVSTLELGDSALYLCASSLVAGVSEQFFGPGTRLTVL.

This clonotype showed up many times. The CDR3 loop is CASSSGGEEETQYF. The DNA of the CDR3 is TGTGCCAGCAGCTCAGGGGGGGAAGAAGAGACCCAGTACTTC. The genes are TRBV7-3 and TRBJ2-5; D is perhaps TRBD1 or TRBD2 (7 bases each). The germline V and J ends were trimmed by 4 bases and 3 bases, with 12 bases remaining between them. The CDR3 consists of 14 residues. CDR1 is SGHTA and CDR2 is FQGTGA in the germline V gene.

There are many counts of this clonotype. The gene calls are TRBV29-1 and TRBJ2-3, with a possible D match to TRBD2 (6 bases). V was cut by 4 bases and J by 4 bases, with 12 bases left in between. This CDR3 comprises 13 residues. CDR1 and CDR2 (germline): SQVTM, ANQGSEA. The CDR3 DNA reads TGCAGCGTTGGGAGGGGTCGCGCAGATACGCAGTATTTT. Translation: CSVGRGRADTQYF.

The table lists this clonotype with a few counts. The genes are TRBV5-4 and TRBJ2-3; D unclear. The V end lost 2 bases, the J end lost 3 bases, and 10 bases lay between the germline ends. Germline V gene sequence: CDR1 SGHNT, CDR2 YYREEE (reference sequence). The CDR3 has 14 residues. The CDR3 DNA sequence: TGTGCCAGCAGCTTCCGTGGTCAAACAGATACGCAGTATTTT. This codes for CASSFRGQTDTQYF.

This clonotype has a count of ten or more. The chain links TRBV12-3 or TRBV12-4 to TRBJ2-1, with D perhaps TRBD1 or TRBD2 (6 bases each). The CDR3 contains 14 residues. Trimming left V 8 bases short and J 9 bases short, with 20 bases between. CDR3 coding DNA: TGTGCCAGCGGGGGGCCCTGGGTATCGGTTGAGCAGTTCTTC. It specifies CASGGPWVSVEQFF.